These 22 T cell receptor beta chains came from one sample sequenced in a study of shared clonotypes between healthy human individuals. Generated by immunoSEQ multiplex PCR, the TCRdb table keeps only in-frame clones and is missing some. The table has 1.5 million to 2.5 million clones, roughly 94% seen once. In the naive CD8 group, cells lacked CD45RO and were positively selected for CCR7, so terminally differentiated effector memory CD45RA+ cells were left out. The sequencing sample was made of naive CD8+ T cells sorted from blood. The receptor source for this set is a man younger than 30 in good health.

The V call is TRBV5-1, the J call TRBJ2-2; 11 bases line up with TRBD2. CDR1 and CDR2 (germline): SGHRS, YFSETQ. V lost 0 bases to trimming and J lost 2 bases; unmatched junction nucleotides: 9. This CDR3 contains 19 residues. The CDR3 loop reads CASSLGTSGGNNNTGELFF. The CDR3 nucleotides are TGCGCCAGCAGCTTGGGTACTAGCGGGGGCAATAACAACACCGGGGAGCTGTTTTTT.

The chain carries TRBV10-2 and TRBJ2-7; TRBD2 matches at 11 bases. This CDR3 is built from 15 residues. Germline V gene sequence: CDR1 WSHSY, CDR2 SAAADI. The ends lost 2 bases at V and 1 base at J; junction bases unmatched: 1. The CDR3 loop reads CASSEASGGSYEQYF. As DNA, the CDR3 is TGCGCCAGCAGTGAGGCTAGCGGGGGGTCCTACGAGCAGTACTTC.

The chain recombines TRBV20-1 with TRBJ2-7, with unresolved D. Trimming stripped 5 bases from V and 5 bases from J, with 7 bases between. The CDR3 runs 10 residues. From germline, CDR1 is DFQATT and CDR2 SNEGSKA (reference sequence). The CDR3: CSAEENEQYF. The DNA of the CDR3 is TGCAGTGCTGAAGAGAACGAGCAGTACTTC.

The rearrangement links TRBV6-6 to TRBJ2-2; D remains unclear. CDR3 length: 16 amino acids. V lost 0 bases and J lost 0, with 8 bases in between. From germline, CDR1 is MNHNY and CDR2 SVGAGI (reference sequence). CDR3 sequence (DNA): TGTGCCAGCAGTTACTCGGGGATATCGAACACCGGGGAGCTGTTTTTT. This translates into CASSYSGISNTGELFF.

The V call is TRBV6-6, the J call TRBJ1-3; D is unresolved. Trimming removed 5 bases at V and 2 bases at J, with 16 bases between. Per germline, CDR1 MNHNY and CDR2 SVGAGI (reference sequence). The CDR3 is 16 residues long. CDR3 coding DNA: TGTGCCAGCAGTGTTTCGGGCCCTGGGCCTGGAAACACCATATATTTT. Translation gives CASSVSGPGPGNTIYF.

J is TRBJ2-7 and V is TRBV6-6; D ambiguous. V was trimmed by 2 bases and J by 3 bases, leaving 14 bases between them. Germline CDR1 is MNHNY and CDR2 is SVGAGI (reference sequence). This CDR3 has 15 amino acids. CDR3 DNA sequence: TGTGCCAGCAGTTACGCACCAGGAGAAAGCTACGAGCAGTACTTC. Its translation is CASSYAPGESYEQYF.

The rearrangement joins TRBV28 to TRBJ2-7; D possibly corresponds to TRBD2 (5 bases). Germline V gene lookup returns CDR1 MDHEN and CDR2 SYDVKM. Trimming cost V 8 bases and J 6 bases, with 17 bases left between them. The CDR3 length is 13 residues. In DNA, the CDR3 is TGTGCCAGCGGGGAGAATAACCCCCTCGAGCAGTACTTC. Translating it yields CASGENNPLEQYF.

Concerning this clone itself: The same CDR3 is also encoded by other DNA sequences in this sample. J is TRBJ2-7 and V is TRBV19; 13 bases are a match to TRBD2. V dropped 5 bases and J dropped 3; count of bases not matched to a gene: 1. This CDR3 comprises 14 residues. CDR1 is LNHDA and CDR2 is SQIVND in the germline V gene (reference sequence). CDR3 DNA: TGTGCCAGTAGTCGGACTAGCGGGGGCTACGAGCAGTACTTC. Its protein is CASSRTSGGYEQYF.

The rearrangement uses TRBV19 and TRBJ1-1; the match to TRBD1 covers 11 bases. Germline CDR1 and CDR2: LNHDA and SQIVND (reference sequence). The CDR3 runs to 15 residues. With 6 bases clipped from V and 5 bases from J, the junction kept 8 bases outside the gene matches. CDR3 DNA sequence: TGTGCCAGTAGAAGGACAGGGGGCGGAGGAACTGAAGCTTTCTTT. Its protein is CASRRTGGGGTEAFF. The full variable domain, in which reference TRBV19 and TRBJ1-1 provide the parts outside the CDR3, is DGGITQSPKYLFRKEGQNVTLSCEQNLNHDAMYWYRQDPGQGLRLIYYSQIVNDFQKGDIAEGYSVSREKKESFPLTVTSAQKNPTAFYLCASRRTGGGGTEAFFGQGTRLTVV.

The CDR3 region is CASSTSGIYEQYF. The DNA for the CDR3 is TGTGCCAGTAGTACAAGTGGGATCTACGAGCAGTACTTC. The chain uses TRBV19 and TRBJ2-7; D gene uncertain. The CDR3 has 13 amino acids. Germline CDR1 and CDR2: LNHDA and SQIVND (reference sequence). Trimming removed 4 bases from V and 3 bases from J, with 10 bases in between.

The genes are TRBV7-9 and TRBJ2-1, with TRBD2 matching 8 bases. The length of the CDR3 is 15 residues. V trimming: 3 bases; J trimming: 7 bases; junction bases outside the gene matches: 8. Germline CDR1 and CDR2: SEHNR and FQNEAQ (reference sequence). CDR3 bases: TGTGCCAGCAGCTTTGGCGGGGGGCGTGTGAATGAGCAGTTCTTC. As protein: CASSFGGGRVNEQFF.

V and J are TRBV7-9 and TRBJ1-4; the D is unclear. Germline CDR1 is SEHNR and CDR2 is FQNEAQ (reference sequence). This CDR3 is 13 amino acids long. V was cut by 6 bases and J by 5 bases, with 10 bases left in between. Here the CDR3 reads CASSPPSNEKLFF. CDR3 in DNA: TGTGCCAGCAGTCCCCCGTCCAATGAAAAACTGTTTTTT.

The V call is TRBV7-6, the J call TRBJ2-5, with D unresolved. V lost 5 bases, J lost 3 bases, and 16 bases lay in between. This CDR3 is 15 amino acids long. Germline V gene sequence: CDR1 SGHVS, CDR2 FNYEAQ. The CDR3 nucleotides read TGTGCCAGCAGCGGTTCTCTTATCCGGGAAGAGACCCAGTACTTC. Translation gives CASSGSLIREETQYF. The variable domain in full, with the rest retrieved from reference TRBV7-6 and TRBJ2-5, is GAGVSQSPRYKVTKRGQDVALRCDPISGHVSLYWYRQALGQGPEFLTYFNYEAQQDKSGLPNDRFSAERPEGSISTLTIQRTEQRDSAMYRCASSGSLIREETQYFGPGTRLLVL.

The chain combines TRBV11-2 with TRBJ1-2; 7 positions agree with TRBD1. This CDR3 has 15 amino acids. Germline V lookup: CDR1 SGHAT, CDR2 FQNNGV. The V segment lost 1 base and the J segment 4 bases; nucleotides outside the gene matches: 6. The CDR3 protein is CASSLGRAGGYGYTF. CDR3 coding DNA: TGTGCCAGCAGCTTAGGCCGGGCAGGGGGCTATGGCTACACCTTC.

Comments on this clone: In the same sample, other DNA sequences code for this CDR3. V usage is TRBV5-1 and J usage is TRBJ2-7; D is perhaps TRBD1 (6 bases). Germline-derived CDR1 and CDR2 are SGHRS and YFSETQ. The CDR3 has 14 residues. Trimming took 0 bases from V and 4 from J, leaving 11 bases between them. The CDR3 sequence: CASSLAGGGYEQYF. In DNA form, the CDR3 reads TGCGCCAGCAGCTTGGCTGGGGGCGGTTACGAGCAGTACTTC.

The genes are TRBV7-2 and TRBJ1-2; D gene ambiguous. The length of the CDR3 is 16 residues. Trimming took off 3 bases at V and 4 bases at J, with 18 bases between the two ends. Germline V CDR1 and CDR2: SGHTA, FQGNSA. CDR3 sequence: CASSFSGPVGSYGYTF. The CDR3 nucleotides read TGTGCCAGCAGCTTTAGTGGGCCCGTGGGGTCCTATGGCTACACCTTC. The full variable domain, with the rest looked up from reference TRBV7-2 and TRBJ1-2, is GAGVSQSPSNKVTEKGKDVELRCDPISGHTALYWYRQSLGQGLEFLIYFQGNSAPDKSGLPSDRFSAERTGGSVSTLTIQRTQQEDSAVYLCASSFSGPVGSYGYTFGSGTRLTVV.

The chain couples TRBV5-6 to TRBJ2-7; D possibly corresponds to TRBD2 (5 bases). The V gene lost 2 bases and the J gene lost 2 bases, with 11 bases spanning the gap. The V gene's germline CDR1 is SGHDT and CDR2 YYEEEE. This CDR3 region has 14 residues. CDR3 in DNA: TGTGCCAGCAGCTTAACCGGGGATACCTACGAGCAGTACTTC. Protein sequence: CASSLTGDTYEQYF.

The genes are TRBV4-1 and TRBJ1-4; TRBD1 might be the D (5 bases). Trimming cost V 4 bases and J 4 bases, with 16 bases left between them. The germline CDR1 and CDR2 sequences are MGHRA and YSYEKL. This CDR3 region has 16 residues. The CDR3 here is CASSLQPGGFNEKLFF. The CDR3 DNA reads as TGCGCCAGCAGCCTACAACCCGGGGGGTTTAATGAAAAACTGTTTTTT.

A note on this clone: Other DNA variants within this sample encode the same CDR3. The rearrangement links TRBV2 to TRBJ1-2; tentative D call: TRBD1 (5 bases). CDR1 and CDR2 from the germline V gene are SNHLY and FYNNEI. The CDR3 has 15 residues. The V gene lost 3 bases and the J gene lost 1 base, with 12 bases spanning the gap. CDR3 nucleotide sequence: TGTGCCAGCAGTGACGGGCAGGGCTTTAACTATGGCTACACCTTC. This translates into CASSDGQGFNYGYTF.

The chain joins TRBV5-6 to TRBJ2-3, with D possibly being TRBD1 (6 bases). Per the germline V gene, CDR1 is SGHDT and CDR2 is YYEEEE. V lost 5 bases and J lost 2, with 15 bases in between. The CDR3 is 15 residues long. CDR3 amino acids: CASRAPTGSTDTQYF. CDR3 DNA sequence: TGTGCCAGCAGAGCCCCGACAGGCTCCACAGATACGCAGTATTTT.

The chain combines TRBV6-5 with TRBJ2-3; D is unclear. CDR3 size: 13 residues. V was clipped by 6 bases and J by 0 bases, with 7 bases between them. CDR1 and CDR2 (germline): MNHEY, SVGAGI. The CDR3 sequence: CASRTSSTDTQYF. The CDR3 region has the DNA TGTGCCAGCAGGACAAGCAGCACAGATACGCAGTATTTT.

The CDR3 reads CASSFSLSIIYGAFF. The CDR3, as DNA: TGTGCCAGCAGCTTTTCTTTGTCGATAATCTACGGGGCTTTCTTT. V gene TRBV5-6 combines with J gene TRBJ1-1; D is unresolved. Trimming took 2 bases from V and 11 from J, leaving 22 bases between them. This CDR3 has 15 residues. Germline CDR1 is SGHDT and CDR2 is YYEEEE. Together with reference TRBV5-6 and TRBJ1-1, the CDR3 gives the full variable domain: DAGVTQSPTHLIKTRGQQVTLRCSPKSGHDTVSWYQQALGQGPQFIFQYYEEEERQRGNFPDRFSGHQFPNYSSELNVNALLLGDSALYLCASSFSLSIIYGAFFGQGTRLTVV.